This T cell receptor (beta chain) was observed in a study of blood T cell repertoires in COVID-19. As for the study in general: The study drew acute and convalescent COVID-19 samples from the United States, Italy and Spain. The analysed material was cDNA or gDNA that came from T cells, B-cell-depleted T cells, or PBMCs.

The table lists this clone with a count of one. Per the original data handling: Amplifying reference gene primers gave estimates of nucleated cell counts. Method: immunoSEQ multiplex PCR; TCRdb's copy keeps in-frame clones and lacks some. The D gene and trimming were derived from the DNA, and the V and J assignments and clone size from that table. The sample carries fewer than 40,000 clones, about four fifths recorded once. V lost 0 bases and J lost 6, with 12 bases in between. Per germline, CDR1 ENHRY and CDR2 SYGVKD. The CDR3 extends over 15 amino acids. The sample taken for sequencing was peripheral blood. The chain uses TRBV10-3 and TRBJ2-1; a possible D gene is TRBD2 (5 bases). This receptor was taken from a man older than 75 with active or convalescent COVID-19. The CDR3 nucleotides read TGTGCCATCAGTGAGTCAGGCCTAGCCGGCAATGAGCAGTTCTTC. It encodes CAISESGLAGNEQFF.